The rows below give T cell receptor beta chains drawn from one sample of a study of human T cells and chemical hapten exposure. In TCRdb, the RACE reads were re-called with MiXCR into one record per CDR3 protein. The sample consists of 95,000 to 130,000 distinct CDR3 sequences, 9% to 13% of them appearing once. Sample: whole blood, taken in connection with sensitization to the hapten diphenylcyclopropenone (DPC). Every receptor here comes from a woman between 45 and 65 years old with alopecia areata. Some clones in this sample may be carry-over from other donors' samples. The CDR3 runs from the conserved cysteine through the conserved F or W. Fields, in order: clone size, V gene, D gene, J gene, CDR3 protein, CDR3 DNA. The D gene is left open where the match is weak. Rows may omit the clone size; those that give it use once, few, many or a size class.

many,TRBV5-1,.,TRBJ2-6,CASSGGDSGANVLTF,TGCGCCAGCAGCGGAGGGGACTCTGGGGCCAACGTCCTGACTTTC
few,TRBV20-1,.,TRBJ2-1,CSARDPGSRSNEQFF,TGCAGTGCTAGAGATCCCGGGAGTCGCAGCAATGAGCAGTTCTTC
many,TRBV12-3/TRBV12-4,.,TRBJ1-2,CASSFWDVPNYGYTF,TGTGCCAGCAGTTTTTGGGACGTACCTAACTATGGCTACACCTTC
.,TRBV28,.,TRBJ1-2,CASRSGRLYGYTF,TGTGCCAGCAGGTCTGGGAGACTCTATGGCTACACCTTC
many,TRBV5-1,.,TRBJ2-5,CASSLALLSEETQYF,TGCGCCAGCAGCTTGGCCCTCTTGTCGGAGGAGACCCAGTACTTC
many,TRBV5-1,.,TRBJ1-1,CASSLELLTEAFF,TGCGCCAGCAGCTTGGAATTGTTAACGGAAGCTTTCTTT
many,TRBV11-1,.,TRBJ2-4,CASSARTSGAKNIQYF,TGTGCCAGCAGCGCCCGGACATCCGGAGCCAAAAACATTCAGTACTTC
few,TRBV28,.,TRBJ2-2,CASSFLGRELFF,TGTGCCAGCAGTTTTCTGGGCAGGGAGCTGTTTTTT
few,TRBV18,.,TRBJ2-1,CASSPWEGAPGEQFF,TGTGCCAGCTCACCATGGGAGGGGGCCCCGGGAGAGCAGTTCTTC
few,TRBV6-2/TRBV6-3,.,TRBJ1-2,CASSSRQVYGYTF,TGTGCCAGCAGTTCACGACAGGTCTATGGCTACACCTTC
few,TRBV5-5,.,TRBJ2-2,CASSPGQNTGELFF,TGTGCCAGCAGCCCGGGACAAAACACCGGGGAGCTGTTTTTT
many,TRBV20-1,TRBD2,TRBJ2-1,CSAQQASGSVEQFF,TGCAGTGCCCAGCAGGCTAGCGGGAGTGTTGAGCAGTTCTTC
few,TRBV15,.,TRBJ1-1,CATSGSGILGTEAFF,TGTGCCACCAGCGGGTCAGGGATTTTGGGCACTGAAGCTTTCTTT
.,TRBV11-2,TRBD2,TRBJ2-2,CASSLDGRLAGVTGELFF,TGTGCCAGCAGCCTGGACGGGAGGCTAGCGGGAGTAACCGGGGAGCTGTTTTTT
.,TRBV19,TRBD1,TRBJ1-5,CASRPGWQGATSGNQPQHF,TGTGCCAGTAGGCCGGGGTGGCAGGGGGCGACGTCTGGCAATCAGCCCCAGCATTTT
many,TRBV7-2,TRBD2,TRBJ2-5,CASSFLTSDETQYF,TGTGCCAGCAGCTTTTTGACTAGCGATGAGACCCAGTACTTC
few,TRBV11-3,TRBD2,TRBJ2-7,CASSPAGEYEQYF,TGTGCCAGCAGTCCAGCGGGGGAATACGAGCAGTACTTC
few,TRBV28,.,TRBJ1-1,CASSRQVGFTEAFF,TGTGCCAGCAGTCGACAGGTCGGTTTCACTGAAGCTTTCTTT
few,TRBV24-1,.,TRBJ2-3,CATSDPGRSTDTQYF,TGTGCCACCAGTGACCCGGGACGTAGCACAGATACGCAGTATTTT